The clone carrying this T cell receptor beta chain was seen repeatedly, ten times or more. This CDR3 is 16 amino acids long. The junction had 6 bases not matched to a gene; V was cut back by 4 bases and J by 1 base. CDR1 is SGHRS and CDR2 is YFSETQ in the germline V gene. Unique molecular identifiers were used in preparing the TCRbeta library. Each CDR3 protein gets one entry after TCRdb re-called the PCR reads with MiXCR. The table records over 400,000 distinct CDR3 sequences, approximately 41% of them present only once. The data were taken from a study of T-cell reconstitution after alpha-beta-depleted transplantation in children.

This chain joins TRBV5-1 and TRBJ2-3, with 10 bases matching TRBD2. The receptor was derived from a girl aged 2-10 years with aplastic anemia, due to receive a stem cell transplant. Sample: PBMCs, taken before TCRalphabeta/CD19-depleted stem cell transplant. The CDR3 region has the DNA TGCGCCAGCAGCCAAGGTGGACTAGCGGGCACAGATACGCAGTATTTT. As protein: CASSQGGLAGTDTQYF.